This T cell receptor (beta chain) was recovered during a study of technical replicates of blood from a few donors. The data were produced by immunoSEQ multiplex PCR, yet TCRdb's version contains in-frame clones alone and is incomplete. The data show around 80,000 clones, with 90% to 95% seen just once and about 0.39% held by the top ten. The TCR sequence derives from a human donor in good health. The source material was T cells isolated from PBMCs.

Here the CDR3 reads CASQQGSFDYGYTF. In nucleotides, the CDR3 is TGTGCCAGTCAGCAGGGGTCGTTTGACTATGGCTACACCTTC. The chain couples TRBV2 to TRBJ1-2, with a possible D match to TRBD1 (6 bases). Germline V gene sequence: CDR1 SNHLY, CDR2 FYNNEI. The V end was cut by 9 bases, the J end by 3 bases, with 17 bases between. The CDR3 has 14 amino acids.